This TCR beta chain was sequenced during a study of cytomegalovirus exposure and HLA in healthy donors. General study points: Presence/absence analyses assumed roughly uniform sequencing depth across donors. The study put some 160 TCR beta chains on its list as cytomegalovirus-associated. Specificity of a few CMV-associated chains for CMV antigens was verified in vitro.

Primers for the PCR totalled 60 Vbeta and 13 Jbeta. Per the study methods: In a later analysis, some 80 million unique TCR beta chains included roughly 11 million shared by two or more donors. The method was immunoSEQ multiplex PCR; TCRdb's version includes in-frame clones alone and lacks a portion of them. V and J calls and clone size are those listed in that table; D and trimming were worked out from the DNA. Its table records 100,000 to 150,000 clones. Germline CDR1 MDHEN, CDR2 SYDVKM. The CDR3 extends over 14 amino acids. The J segment lost 8 bases and the V segment lost 5 bases, leaving 8 bases of the junction unmatched. To note about this clone: Its matching antigen is unknown.

The TCR originated in a young man in good health and CMV-seronegative. Sequencing was done on a sample of PBMCs. The chain couples TRBV28 to TRBJ1-4; 7 bases match TRBD1. CDR3 sequence (DNA): TGTGCCAGCAGTCAGGGACAGCTAGTCGAAAAACTGTTTTTT. Encoded protein: CASSQGQLVEKLFF. Looking up the rest from reference TRBV28 and TRBJ1-4 gives the full variable domain: DVKVTQSSRYLVKRTGEKVFLECVQDMDHENMFWYRQDPGLGLRLIYFSYDVKMKEKGDIPEGYSVSREKKERFSLILESASTNQTSMYLCASSQGQLVEKLFFGSGTQLSVL.